The 22 T cell receptor beta chains reported below all come from one sample, sequenced in a study of CD8+ T cells in alopecia areata. Investigators isolated RNA and reverse transcribed it into cDNA to act as the sequencing template. Libraries were prepared by immunoSEQ multiplex PCR; TCRdb keeps only in-frame clonotypes and omits some of them. The sample lists about 270,000 clones, roughly 60% occurring once. The sample's treatment: oral pan-JAK inhibitor, 5-10 mg twice daily. The material was CD4+ T cells sorted from blood, obtained at week 52, from a patient treated with tofacitinib. Source of these receptors: a human donor with alopecia areata.

This clone turned up a few times. The chain carries TRBV5-6 and TRBJ1-2; unclear D gene. The CDR3 consists of 14 residues. Looked up from germline, CDR1 is SGHDT and CDR2 is YYEEEE. Trimming took 5 bases from V and 3 from J, leaving 14 bases between them. This CDR3 is CASRLYSQDYGYTF. Here the CDR3 DNA reads TGTGCCAGCAGACTTTACAGCCAGGACTATGGCTACACCTTC. The full variable domain, with the rest looked up from reference TRBV5-6 and TRBJ1-2, is DAGVTQSPTHLIKTRGQQVTLRCSPKSGHDTVSWYQQALGQGPQFIFQYYEEEERQRGNFPDRFSGHQFPNYSSELNVNALLLGDSALYLCASRLYSQDYGYTFGSGTRLTVV.

As to this clone: The sample carries other DNA sequences with the same CDR3. The chain joins TRBV30 to TRBJ1-2; D is ambiguous. This CDR3 region has 13 residues. V was pared by 0 bases and J by 0 bases, with 5 bases between. CDR1 is GTSNPN, CDR2 SVGIG, per germline (reference sequence). CDR3 coding DNA: TGTGCCTGGAGTGTATTAGCTAACTATGGCTACACCTTC. Its protein is CAWSVLANYGYTF.

This clone was observed a few times. The genes are TRBV7-6 and TRBJ2-1; 14 positions agree with TRBD2. CDR3 length equals 16 residues. CDR1 and CDR2 (germline): SGHVS, FNYEAQ. V lost 3 bases to trimming and J lost 6 bases; unmatched junction nucleotides: 4. CDR3 residues: CASSLGLAGAPNEQFF. The DNA for the CDR3 is TGTGCCAGCAGCTTGGGACTAGCGGGGGCCCCCAATGAGCAGTTCTTC.

This clone was seen more than once but under ten times. V usage is TRBV7-6 and J usage is TRBJ2-3; perhaps TRBD1 as D (5 bases). Germline values: CDR1 SGHVS, CDR2 FNYEAQ. With 1 base removed from V and 4 bases from J, the gap between germline ends came to 9 bases. The CDR3 totals 14 residues. CDR3 in amino acids: CASSLGVGADTQYF. The CDR3 DNA reads TGTGCCAGCAGCTTAGGTGTAGGGGCAGATACGCAGTATTTT.

This clone was seen more than once but under ten times. V gene TRBV2 combines with J gene TRBJ2-2; a possible D gene is TRBD2 (6 bases). The CDR3 runs to 13 residues. Per the germline V gene, CDR1 is SNHLY and CDR2 is FYNNEI. V was cut by 6 bases and J by 7 bases, with 12 bases left in between. CDR3 residues: CASRWEARGELFF. As DNA, the CDR3 is TGTGCCAGCAGATGGGAGGCTCGCGGGGAGCTGTTTTTT.

This clone was counted only a few times. At the DNA level, this CDR3 is encoded by other sequences in the same sample as well. CDR3 loop: CAWSSGNTIYF. The CDR3 DNA sequence: TGTGCCTGGAGTTCTGGAAACACCATATATTTT. The chain links TRBV30 to TRBJ1-3; D ambiguous. Per germline, CDR1 GTSNPN and CDR2 SVGIG (reference sequence). V lost 2 bases, J lost 1 base, and 0 bases lay in between. CDR3 length: 11 residues.

The chain recombines TRBV27 with TRBJ1-1; D might be TRBD1 (6 bases). The CDR3 has 14 residues. From germline, CDR1 is MNHEY and CDR2 SMNVEV (reference sequence). V was pared by 1 base and J by 6 bases, with 12 bases between. Here the CDR3 DNA reads TGTGCCAGCAGTTTATTACAGGGTTACTCTGAAGCTTTCTTT. Translating it yields CASSLLQGYSEAFF.

The chain employs TRBV4-3 and TRBJ2-6; TRBD1 matches 11 bases. Germline CDR1 LGHNA, CDR2 YSLEER. This CDR3 has 19 residues. V shed 0 bases, J shed 2 bases, and the junction held 6 bases outside the gene matches. The chain's CDR3 is CASSQDPGTGGAGANVLTF. CDR3 bases: TGCGCCAGCAGCCAAGACCCCGGGACAGGGGGTGCTGGGGCCAACGTCCTGACTTTC.

The chain carries TRBV10-3 and TRBJ2-5, with D possibly being TRBD2 (5 bases). V was cut by 8 bases and J by 3 bases, with 7 bases left in between. There are 11 residues in the CDR3. The germline gives CDR1 ENHRY, CDR2 SYGVKD. CDR3 in amino acids: CAILEEETQYF. CDR3 coding DNA: TGTGCCATCCTGGAGGAAGAGACCCAGTACTTC.

The V call is TRBV2, the J call TRBJ1-2; D ambiguous. V lost 6 bases to trimming and J lost 10 bases, with 18 bases between them. The CDR3 spans 13 residues. Looked up from germline, CDR1 is SNHLY and CDR2 is FYNNEI. This chain's CDR3 is CASSEIAATFYTF. As DNA, the CDR3 is TGTGCCAGCAGCGAAATTGCAGCGACCTTCTACACCTTC.

The chain has TRBV15 and TRBJ2-1; no definite D call. CDR3 size: 15 residues. Trimming pared 1 base from V and 2 bases from J, leaving 9 bases between. CDR1 and CDR2 (germline): LNHNV, YYDKDF (reference sequence). The CDR3 loop is CATSRAGLAYNEQFF. The CDR3 DNA reads TGTGCCACCAGCAGAGCCGGTTTGGCCTACAATGAGCAGTTCTTC.

This clone was seen a handful of times. The V call is TRBV7-2, the J call TRBJ2-1; D is undetermined. The ends were cut back, 1 base at V and 7 bases at J, with 14 bases in the middle. This CDR3 spans 15 amino acids. From germline, CDR1 is SGHTA and CDR2 FQGNSA. The CDR3 sequence: CASSLVLASRNEQFF. The CDR3 DNA sequence: TGTGCCAGCAGCTTAGTATTAGCATCGAGGAATGAGCAGTTCTTC.

The chain is built from TRBV9 and TRBJ2-1; D not certain. The V gene lost 0 bases and the J gene lost 12 bases, with 19 bases spanning the gap. CDR3 size: 15 residues. CDR1 is SGDLS and CDR2 is YYNGEE in the germline V gene. CDR3 residues: CASSVGADITSGQFF. CDR3 sequence (DNA): TGTGCCAGCAGCGTAGGTGCGGATATTACATCTGGGCAGTTCTTC.

This chain uses TRBV29-1 with TRBJ2-3; weak D call: TRBD2 (7 bases). V lost 7 bases and J 2 bases, leaving 13 bases between the germline ends. In germline, CDR1 is SQVTM, CDR2 ANQGSEA. There are 13 residues in the CDR3. The CDR3 here is CSGNGGHTDTQYF. DNA of the CDR3: TGCAGCGGAAACGGGGGGCACACAGATACGCAGTATTTT.

This clone has a handful of counts. The junction departs from germline at one end; a sequencing error may be responsible. The chain is built from TRBV29-1 and TRBJ2-5; TRBD1 agrees at 7 bases. Germline V gene sequence: CDR1 SQVTM, CDR2 ANQGSEA. CDR3 length equals 11 residues. CDR3 residues: CSAILTGQCHF. The CDR3 region has the DNA TGCAGCGCCATATTAACGGGACAGTGTCACTTC.

The CDR3 DNA follows: TGTGCCAGCAGCTCTGCTGGAAACACCATATATTTT. It codes for CASSSAGNTIYF. The chain couples TRBV6-5 to TRBJ1-3; D is undetermined. The CDR3 has 12 amino acids. CDR1 is MNHEY and CDR2 is SVGAGI in the germline V gene. V was cut by 6 bases and J by 2 bases, with 5 bases left in between.

This clone came up once. The chain couples TRBV2 to TRBJ2-2; 9 bases fit TRBD1. Germline values: CDR1 SNHLY, CDR2 FYNNEI. V shed 5 bases and J 3 bases; nucleotides not matched to a gene: 1. The CDR3 sequence is 14 residues long. CDR3 bases: TGTGCCAGCAGTCGGACAGGGGACACCGGGGAGCTGTTTTTT. This gives the protein CASSRTGDTGELFF. The full variable domain, rest sourced from reference TRBV2 and TRBJ2-2, is EPEVTQTPSHQVTQMGQEVILRCVPISNHLYFYWYRQILGQKVEFLVSFYNNEISEKSEIFDDQFSVERPDGSNFTLKIRSTKLEDSAMYFCASSRTGDTGELFFGEGSRLTVL.

By share of the sample, this clone is medium-sized. V is TRBV11-2 and J is TRBJ1-2, with D possibly being TRBD1 (5 bases). Trimming left V 0 bases short and J 8 bases short, with 10 bases between. This CDR3 is 13 amino acids long. CDR1 SGHAT and CDR2 FQNNGV come from the germline V gene. The CDR3 sequence: CASSLDRRTGYTF. In nucleotides, the CDR3 is TGTGCCAGCAGCTTAGATCGAAGGACAGGCTACACCTTC.

V is TRBV5-4 and J is TRBJ2-2; D is uncertain. V lost 0 bases, J lost 3 bases, and 18 bases lay in between. The CDR3 length is 18 residues. Germline CDR1 is SGHNT and CDR2 is YYREEE (reference sequence). This CDR3 reads CASSLGWPGSSYTGELFF. As DNA, the CDR3 is TGTGCCAGCAGCTTGGGGTGGCCGGGTTCAAGTTACACCGGGGAGCTGTTTTTT.

The genes are TRBV5-6 and TRBJ2-1, with D unclear. Germline V gene sequence: CDR1 SGHDT, CDR2 YYEEEE. Trimming cost V 0 bases and J 6 bases, with 7 bases left between them. The CDR3 spans 13 residues. CDR3 DNA sequence: TGTGCCAGCAGCTTGGACTACACCAATGAGCAGTTCTTC. This encodes CASSLDYTNEQFF.

The gene calls are TRBV27 and TRBJ2-3; D is unresolved. This CDR3 contains 16 residues. CDR1 MNHEY and CDR2 SMNVEV come from the germline V gene (reference sequence). The V gene lost 6 bases and the J gene lost 4 bases, with 20 bases spanning the gap. In DNA form, the CDR3 reads TGTGCCAGCAGACCACTCGGGTTTTATGTTGCAGATACGCAGTATTTT. This sequence encodes CASRPLGFYVADTQYF.

This clone was counted between two and nine times. This sequence joins TRBV30 and TRBJ2-3, with 13 nucleotides matching TRBD2. The CDR3 has 14 amino acids. Trimming took 4 bases from V and 7 from J; bases not matched to a gene: 5. Germline V gene sequence: CDR1 GTSNPN, CDR2 SVGIG (reference sequence). CDR3 region: CAWTRTSGGNTQYF. The CDR3 nucleotides read TGTGCCTGGACTAGGACTAGCGGGGGCAATACGCAGTATTTT.